Listed below are T cell receptor beta chains from one sample, sequenced in a study of blood T cell repertoires in COVID-19. Assay used: immunoSEQ multiplex PCR; TCRdb lists only in-frame clones, some missing. The table records 250,000 or so clones, roughly nine tenths of them present only once. Sequencing was carried out using peripheral blood. These receptors all stem from a man in his sixties with acute or convalescent COVID-19. Each CDR3 is given with its conserved first and last residue. A D gene is named only where the DNA matches it firmly. Clone size is given for some rows only: seen once, a few or many times, or a class if the clone is expanded.

d_gene	abundance	v_gene	j_gene	CDR3nt	CDR3aa
TRBD2	once	TRBV28	TRBJ2-1	TGTGCCAGCAGTTCAGCGGGGGGGCTCTACAATGAGCAGTTCTTC	CASSSAGGLYNEQFF
.	.	TRBV19	TRBJ1-6	TGTGCCAGTAGTATCCCCGGTTCACCCCTCCACTTT	CASSIPGSPLHF
.	.	TRBV6-2/TRBV6-3	TRBJ2-7	TGTGCCAGCAGTTTGCGGAGGGGCGAGCAGTACTTC	CASSLRRGEQYF
.	.	TRBV11-2	TRBJ2-1	TGTGCCAGCAGCTGGGGACTGTCCTACAATGAGCAGTTCTTC	CASSWGLSYNEQFF
.	.	TRBV2	TRBJ1-1	TGTGCCAGCAGTGAATTGAGGCACCCGGAAGCTTTCTTT	CASSELRHPEAFF
TRBD2	few	TRBV4-1	TRBJ2-1	TGCGCCAGCAGCCGGGCTAGCGGGAGGGCCGCTGAGCAGTTCTTC	CASSRASGRAAEQFF
.	.	TRBV10-3	TRBJ1-6	TGTGCCATCAGTGAGAGGACAGTGAATTCACCCCTCCACTTT	CAISERTVNSPLHF
.	.	TRBV6-6	TRBJ1-6	TGTGCCAGCAGTTCAGGGGATGGCAATTCACCCCTCCACTTT	CASSSGDGNSPLHF
TRBD1	.	TRBV5-1	TRBJ2-5	TGCGCCAGCAGCCCGATCTACGGAGGACAGGCGGAGACCCAGTACTTC	CASSPIYGGQAETQYF
.	.	TRBV6-1	TRBJ2-6	TGTGCCAGCAGTGAAGCCCTCCCTGGAGGTGGGGCCAACGTCCTGACTTTC	CASSEALPGGGANVLTF
.	.	TRBV2	TRBJ2-1	TGTGCCAGCAGTGAACTTACACCCGAGCAGTTCTTC	CASSELTPEQFF
.	.	TRBV12-3/TRBV12-4	TRBJ2-1	TGTGCCAGCACTAATCTAAATGAGCAGTTCTTC	CASTNLNEQFF
TRBD1	.	TRBV24-1	TRBJ2-2	TGTGCCACCAGTGAGTACACCGGGACAGGGGGCCCCGGGGAGCTGTTTTTT	CATSEYTGTGGPGELFF
TRBD2	.	TRBV5-1	TRBJ2-3	TGCGCCAGCAGCATCAGGACTAGCGGGACCAGCACAGATACGCAGTATTTT	CASSIRTSGTSTDTQYF
TRBD2	.	TRBV10-3	TRBJ2-1	TGTGCCACCCGTTGGGGGGAGGGCCCCAATGAGCAGTTCTTC	CATRWGEGPNEQFF
TRBD2	.	TRBV24-1	TRBJ2-1	TGTGCCACCAGTGACATAGCGGGAGGTTACAATGAGCAGTTCTTC	CATSDIAGGYNEQFF
.	.	TRBV24-1	TRBJ1-5	TGTGCCACCAGTGATGCACGGTTCGCTGTCCTAGGAGGGCCCCAGCATTTT	CATSDARFAVLGGPQHF
TRBD1	.	TRBV19	TRBJ2-7	TGTGCCAGTAGTATACGACGGGGACAGGGGATCTACGAGCAGTACTTC	CASSIRRGQGIYEQYF
.	.	TRBV15	TRBJ1-1	TGTGCCACCAGCAGGGACACGTCGGACACTGAAGCTTTCTTT	CATSRDTSDTEAFF
.	.	TRBV25-1	TRBJ1-5	TGTGCCAGCAGTGGTCCCGGGGTCGGAAATCAGCCCCAGCATTTT	CASSGPGVGNQPQHF
TRBD1	.	TRBV6-6	TRBJ2-2	TGTGCCAGCCGAGGGACAGGGACCTCCGGGGAGCTGTTTTTT	CASRGTGTSGELFF
.	.	TRBV5-1	TRBJ2-2	TGCGCCAGCAGCTTGCCCCCCGTCGGGGTGAACACCGGGGAGCTGTTTTTT	CASSLPPVGVNTGELFF
TRBD1	.	TRBV28	TRBJ2-7	TGTGCCAGCAGTAGGTCCGGGACAGGGGTTTCCTACGAGCAGTACTTC	CASSRSGTGVSYEQYF
TRBD1	.	TRBV28	TRBJ2-5	TGTGCCACCCTAGACAGGGCTGAAGAGACCCAGTACTTC	CATLDRAEETQYF
.	.	TRBV19	TRBJ2-7	TGTGCCAGTCGCGGGACTGGGGCCCCCTACGAGCAGTACTTC	CASRGTGAPYEQYF
.	.	TRBV29-1	TRBJ2-3	TGCAGCGTTGGGGAGACTACGCAGTATTTT	CSVGETTQYF
TRBD1	.	TRBV4-1	TRBJ1-5	TGCGCCAGCAGCCTCGGGACAGCGTCCAATCAGCCCCAGCATTTT	CASSLGTASNQPQHF
TRBD2	.	TRBV7-8	TRBJ2-3	TGTGCCAGCAGCTCTGAGAACGGGAGGATAAGCACAGATACGCAGTATTTT	CASSSENGRISTDTQYF
TRBD1	.	TRBV24-1	TRBJ2-3	TGTGCCACCAGTGATTCTTTGACAGGGGATCCAGATACGCAGTATTTT	CATSDSLTGDPDTQYF
TRBD1	.	TRBV3-1/TRBV3-2	TRBJ1-2	TGTGCCAGCAGCCACCTCGACAGGGGCGAAAACTATGGCTACACCTTC	CASSHLDRGENYGYTF
TRBD1	few	TRBV28	TRBJ1-1	TGTGCCAGCAGTACCCGACAGGGCCCGGGGGCTGAAGCTTTCTTT	CASSTRQGPGAEAFF
.	.	TRBV6-1	TRBJ1-3	TGTGCCAGCAGTGAAGGGGCCGACAGTGCGTACACCATATATTTT	CASSEGADSAYTIYF
TRBD1	.	TRBV3-1/TRBV3-2	TRBJ2-7	TGTGCCAGCAGCCAAGATCTTTCCAGGGGGAGCCACGAGCAGTACTTC	CASSQDLSRGSHEQYF
TRBD2	.	TRBV5-4	TRBJ2-1	TGTGCCAGCAGCTTGGTGGGGGGGGTAGGTGAGCAGTTCTTC	CASSLVGGVGEQFF
TRBD1	.	TRBV28	TRBJ2-6	TGTGCCAGCAGACCTAGAGACAGGGGGATCGACTCTGGGGCCAACGTCCTGACTTTC	CASRPRDRGIDSGANVLTF
.	.	TRBV7-7	TRBJ2-1	TGTGCTAGCAGCCCCCAAGAGGCCTCCTACAATGAGCAGTTCTTC	CASSPQEASYNEQFF
TRBD1	.	TRBV7-2	TRBJ2-1	TGTGCCAGCAGCTCCCGGGACAGTTACAATGAGCAGTTCTTC	CASSSRDSYNEQFF
.	.	TRBV5-1	TRBJ2-6	TGCGCCAGCAGGGGGACTGGGAGCTCTGGGGCCAACGTCCTGACTTTC	CASRGTGSSGANVLTF
TRBD2	.	TRBV9	TRBJ2-3	TGTGCCAGCAGCGTCCAGCGGGACCCTCCGCATACGCAGTATTTT	CASSVQRDPPHTQYF
.	.	TRBV24-1	TRBJ2-3	TGTGCCACCAGTTTCGGCGGTACAGATACGCAGTATTTT	CATSFGGTDTQYF
.	.	TRBV15	TRBJ2-7	TGTGCCACCAGCGAGGGCTTCTCCTACGAGCAGTACTTC	CATSEGFSYEQYF
.	.	TRBV5-5	TRBJ2-2	TGTGCCAGCAGGACGACAGGGAACACCGGGGAGCTGTTTTTT	CASRTTGNTGELFF
TRBD2	once	TRBV24-1	TRBJ2-3	TGTGCCACCAGTTCCCCCGGAGCGGGAGGGTACACAGATACGCAGTATTTT	CATSSPGAGGYTDTQYF
TRBD2	.	TRBV27	TRBJ2-1	TGTGCCAGCAGTTTATCGGGGACTAGCCTGCACAATGAGCAGTTCTTC	CASSLSGTSLHNEQFF
.	.	TRBV28	TRBJ1-1	TGTGCCAGCAGTTTGAGCGAGAACACTGAAGCTTTCTTT	CASSLSENTEAFF
TRBD2	once	TRBV7-2	TRBJ2-5	TGTGCCAGCAGCTTAGCCTGGCGGGAGGGTGGGGAGACCCAGTACTTC	CASSLAWREGGETQYF
TRBD2	.	TRBV11-3	TRBJ2-7	TGTGCCAGCACCCAGATCGCTAGCGGCACCTACGAGCAGTACTTC	CASTQIASGTYEQYF
TRBD2	once	TRBV4-3	TRBJ2-1	TGCGCCAGCAGCCATAAAGGCGGGACTAGCGGGATCAATGAGCAGTTCTTC	CASSHKGGTSGINEQFF
.	.	TRBV11-2	TRBJ1-1	TGTGCCAGCAGCTTAGATCGTGACACTGAAGCTTTCTTT	CASSLDRDTEAFF
.	once	TRBV11-3	TRBJ1-1	TGTGCCAGCAGCCTCTCGACAGGAAAAAACACTGAAGCTTTCTTT	CASSLSTGKNTEAFF
.	once	TRBV27	TRBJ1-3	TGTGCCAGCAGTTCCCCAGGGGCTGGAAACACCATATATTTT	CASSSPGAGNTIYF
.	.	TRBV3-1/TRBV3-2	TRBJ1-2	TGTGCCAGCAGCTCCCCGGTTCCGCGGCATGGCTACACCTTC	CASSSPVPRHGYTF
TRBD2	few	TRBV7-2	TRBJ2-1	TGTGCCAGCAGCTTAAGGCCTCCAGTAGCGGGAGGCGGCTACAATGAGCAGTTCTTC	CASSLRPPVAGGGYNEQFF
TRBD1	.	TRBV28	TRBJ2-4	TGTGCCAGCAGTTACAGGGGGGCCAGGAACATTCAGTACTTC	CASSYRGARNIQYF
.	once	TRBV27	TRBJ1-6	TGTGCCAGCACCAAAGGGGGGGCTGTTAATTCACCCCTCCACTTT	CASTKGGAVNSPLHF
TRBD1	few	TRBV28	TRBJ1-5	TGTGCCACCTCCGCCGGGACAGGGGAGGGTCTTAGCAATCAGCCCCAGCATTTT	CATSAGTGEGLSNQPQHF
.	.	TRBV7-9	TRBJ1-1	TGTGCCAGCAGCTTTTCGGGAAATGAAGTCTTT	CASSFSGNEVF
TRBD2	.	TRBV9	TRBJ2-3	TGTGCCAGCAGCTTCCGGACCGGGACTAGCGAAGGGAATACGCAGTATTTT	CASSFRTGTSEGNTQYF
.	.	TRBV30	TRBJ1-2	TGTGCCTGGAGGACGAGGGGGGGCGAGAACTATGGCTACACCTTC	CAWRTRGGENYGYTF